Listed below are T cell receptor beta chains from one sample, sequenced in a study of technical replicates of blood from a handful of donors. Clones were sequenced by immunoSEQ multiplex PCR, and TCRdb holds only the in-frame ones, with some missing. The sample carries under 90,000 clones, 95% to 97% recorded once. Sequencing was carried out using T cells isolated from PBMCs. The receptors shown here come from a human donor in good health. Both conserved end residues are part of each CDR3. D genes are given only for firm matches. Clone size is not always given. Where it is, it says once, few, many or a class for expanded clones.

CDR3 protein,CDR3 DNA,V gene,J gene,clone size,D gene
CASSPTTYEQYF,TGTGCCAGCAGTCCCACAACATACGAGCAGTACTTC,TRBV6-6,TRBJ2-7,-,-
CASSSQGVTDYGYTF,TGTGCCAGCAGCTCCCAGGGGGTTACCGACTATGGCTACACCTTC,TRBV5-5,TRBJ1-2,once,TRBD1
CASSVGQTGQPQHF,TGTGCCAGCAGCGTCGGTCAGACGGGACAGCCCCAGCATTTT,TRBV9,TRBJ1-5,-,-
CASRFSLNTEAFF,TGCGCCAGCAGGTTCTCGTTGAACACTGAAGCTTTCTTT,TRBV10-1,TRBJ1-1,-,-
CASSIADGAFF,TGTGCCAGTAGTATAGCTGACGGGGCTTTCTTT,TRBV19,TRBJ1-1,few,-
CASSEGPMQGGQGLKNIQYF,TGTGCCAGCAGTGAAGGCCCTATGCAGGGGGGTCAGGGGTTGAAAAACATTCAGTACTTC,TRBV6-1,TRBJ2-4,-,-
CASSAGTGGNQPQHF,TGTGCCAGTAGTGCCGGGACAGGGGGTAATCAGCCCCAGCATTTT,TRBV19,TRBJ1-5,-,TRBD1
CASSLSGVRGETQYF,TGTGCCAGCAGCTTAAGCGGAGTTCGCGGGGAGACCCAGTACTTC,TRBV7-7,TRBJ2-5,-,-
CASREPLGNTEAFF,TGTGCCAGCAGGGAACCGCTAGGGAACACTGAAGCTTTCTTT,TRBV6-5,TRBJ1-1,-,-
CASSPLGTIQGDTEAFF,TGTGCCAGCTCACCCCTGGGGACCATACAGGGGGACACTGAAGCTTTCTTT,TRBV18,TRBJ1-1,-,TRBD1
CSRTGRDGYTF,TGCAGCCGGACAGGGAGAGATGGCTACACCTTC,TRBV20-1,TRBJ1-2,-,TRBD1
CASSPPSVTEAFF,TGTGCCAGCAGCCCTCCCAGTGTTACTGAAGCTTTCTTT,TRBV7-9,TRBJ1-1,-,-
CASSPGTAQGDGYTF,TGTGCCAGCAGCCCCGGGACAGCCCAGGGGGATGGCTACACCTTC,TRBV14,TRBJ1-2,once,TRBD1
CASRFDRGSYNEQFF,TGCGCCAGCCGATTTGACAGGGGCTCCTACAATGAGCAGTTCTTC,TRBV5-1,TRBJ2-1,once,TRBD1
CASSTLAGTYEQYF,TGTGCCAGTAGTACCCTAGCGGGAACCTACGAGCAGTACTTC,TRBV19,TRBJ2-7,-,TRBD2
CASSDRSEAFF,TGTGCCAGCAGTGACAGGAGTGAAGCTTTCTTT,TRBV28,TRBJ1-1,-,-
CASSYRAGTAAEGYTF,TGTGCCAGCAGCTATAGAGCCGGGACAGCCGCCGAGGGCTACACCTTC,TRBV5-5,TRBJ1-2,-,TRBD1
CASSLALAGGTGEQYF,TGTGCCAGCAGTTTAGCCCTAGCGGGAGGAACGGGGGAGCAGTACTTC,TRBV28,TRBJ2-7,-,TRBD2
CASSLTPSRGAHNEQFF,TGTGCCAGCAGTTTAACCCCCTCGCGGGGGGCACACAATGAGCAGTTCTTC,TRBV27,TRBJ2-1,-,TRBD2
CASSPKLRESGSNEKLFF,TGTGCCAGCTCACCGAAACTCCGGGAGTCTGGGAGTAATGAAAAACTGTTTTTT,TRBV18,TRBJ1-4,-,-
CASRLQGTGSWGSFF,TGCGCCAGCCGCCTTCAAGGGACAGGAAGCTGGGGGTCTTTCTTT,TRBV5-1,TRBJ1-1,-,TRBD1
CASTKRGDRETQYF,TGTGCCAGCACAAAGCGGGGGGACCGGGAGACCCAGTACTTC,TRBV27,TRBJ2-5,-,TRBD2
CASSDRSSWTQYF,TGCGCCAGCAGTGACCGTAGTAGCTGGACCCAGTACTTC,TRBV10-1,TRBJ2-5,-,-